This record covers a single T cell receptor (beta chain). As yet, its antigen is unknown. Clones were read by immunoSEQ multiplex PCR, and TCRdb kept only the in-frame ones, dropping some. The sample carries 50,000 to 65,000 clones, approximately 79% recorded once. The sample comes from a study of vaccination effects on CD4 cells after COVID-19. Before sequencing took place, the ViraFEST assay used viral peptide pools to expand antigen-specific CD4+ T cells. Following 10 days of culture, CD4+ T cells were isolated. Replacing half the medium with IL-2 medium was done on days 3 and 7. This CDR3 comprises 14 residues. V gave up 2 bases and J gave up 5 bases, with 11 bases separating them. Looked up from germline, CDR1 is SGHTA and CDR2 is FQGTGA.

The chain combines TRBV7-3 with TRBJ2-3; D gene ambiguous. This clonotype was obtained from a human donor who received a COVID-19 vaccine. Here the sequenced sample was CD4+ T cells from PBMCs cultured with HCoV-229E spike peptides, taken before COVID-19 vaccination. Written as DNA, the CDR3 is TGTGCCAGCAGCTTAGCCCATAGGTTAGATACGCAGTATTTT. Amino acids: CASSLAHRLDTQYF.